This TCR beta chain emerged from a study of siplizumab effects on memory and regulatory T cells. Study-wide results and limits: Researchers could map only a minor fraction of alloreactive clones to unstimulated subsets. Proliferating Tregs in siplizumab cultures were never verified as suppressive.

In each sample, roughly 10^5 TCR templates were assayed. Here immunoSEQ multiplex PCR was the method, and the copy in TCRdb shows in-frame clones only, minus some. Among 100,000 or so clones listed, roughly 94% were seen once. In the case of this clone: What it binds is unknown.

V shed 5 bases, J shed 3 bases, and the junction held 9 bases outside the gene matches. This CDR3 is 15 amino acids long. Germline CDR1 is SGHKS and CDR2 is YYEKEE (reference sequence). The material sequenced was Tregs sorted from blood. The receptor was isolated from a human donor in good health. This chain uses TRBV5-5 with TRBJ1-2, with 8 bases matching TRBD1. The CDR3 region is CASSSTGAQDYGYTF. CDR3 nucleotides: TGTGCCAGCAGTTCGACAGGGGCGCAGGACTATGGCTACACCTTC.